The clone carrying this TCR beta chain was seen repeatedly, ten times or more. The sample belongs to a study of metastatic and nonmetastatic thyroid tumors. Looking at the study overall: The study looked at repertoires side by side in blood and in tumor or nodule tissue from malignant and benign thyroid patients.

Patients had received no treatment of any kind before thyroid surgery. The CDR3 is 13 amino acids. V lost 7 bases and J 5 bases, leaving 14 bases between the germline ends. CDR1 and CDR2 (germline): MNHNS, SASEGT. Methods used by the authors: A classifier for distant metastasis in papillary thyroid cancer was constructed using CDR3 differences observed across clinicopathological groups. TCRdb re-called clones via MiXCR from the PCR reads. These V and J calls are TCRdb output, not the study's own analysis. The data hold about 20,000 clones, with roughly 12% observed a single time. This chain uses TRBV6-1 with TRBJ1-1; D is possibly TRBD1 (6 bases). Sequencing input: blood. This TCR derives from a female donor with papillary thyroid cancer or a benign thyroid nodule (not recorded which). Some clones in this sample may be carry-over from other donors' samples. CDR3 in amino acids: CASNYRVGTEAFF. In DNA, the CDR3 is TGTGCCAGCAACTACAGGGTTGGGACTGAAGCTTTCTTT.